This T cell receptor (beta chain) was captured in a study of chemoradiotherapy in HPV16-positive cancers. Germline V gene data show CDR1 as LGHNA and CDR2 as YNFKEQ. V gave up 0 bases and J gave up 2 bases, with 11 bases separating them. The CDR3 covers 15 residues. Assay used: immunoSEQ multiplex PCR; TCRdb lists only in-frame clones, some missing. The sample yields about 2,000 clones, roughly 69% seen once. The TCR sequence derives from a human donor with HPV-associated anogenital cancer. Sequenced material: tumor tissue, taken from a patient who underwent chemoradiotherapy. This chain joins TRBV4-2 and TRBJ2-7; D is possibly TRBD1 or TRBD2 (6 bases each). For the CDR3, the DNA is TGTGCCAGCAGCCAAGAAGTTAGGGGGGCCTACGAGCAGTACTTC. This translates into CASSQEVRGAYEQYF.